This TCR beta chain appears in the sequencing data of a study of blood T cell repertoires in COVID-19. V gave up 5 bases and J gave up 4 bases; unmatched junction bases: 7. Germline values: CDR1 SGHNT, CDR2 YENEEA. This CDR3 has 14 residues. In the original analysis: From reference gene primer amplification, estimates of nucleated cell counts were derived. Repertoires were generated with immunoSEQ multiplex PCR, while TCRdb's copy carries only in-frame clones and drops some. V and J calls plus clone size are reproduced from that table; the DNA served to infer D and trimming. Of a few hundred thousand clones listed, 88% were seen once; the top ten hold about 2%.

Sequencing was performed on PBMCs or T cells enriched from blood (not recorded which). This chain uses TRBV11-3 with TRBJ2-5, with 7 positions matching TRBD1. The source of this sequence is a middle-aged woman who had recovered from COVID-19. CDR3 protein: CASSLTQGPETQYF. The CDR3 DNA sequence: TGTGCCAGCAGCCTGACACAGGGGCCAGAGACCCAGTACTTC.